Listed below are T cell receptor beta chains from one sample, sequenced in a study of blood T cell repertoires in COVID-19. Assay: immunoSEQ multiplex PCR; the TCRdb copy retains only in-frame clones and omits some. The sample holds hundreds of thousands of clones, approximately 86% seen once. Sequencing input: peripheral blood. Source of these receptors: a woman aged 70-85 years with COVID-19, enrolled during active disease. Each CDR3 is given with its conserved first and last residue. A D gene is named only where the DNA matches it firmly. Clone size is shown for a subset of rows, as once, few, many or a class of expanded clone.

>-|-|14|TRBJ1-4|TRBV30
TGTGCCTGGAGTCTGGGGGACTCTAATGAAAAACTGTTTTTT
CAWSLGDSNEKLFF
>-|TRBD1|14|TRBJ2-7|TRBV2
TGTGCCAGCAGTATCGGACAGGGGGACTACGAGCAGTACTTC
CASSIGQGDYEQYF
>-|-|12|TRBJ2-7|TRBV6-5
TGTGCCACCTCTGACAGAGCCTACGAGCAGTACTTC
CATSDRAYEQYF
>-|-|12|TRBJ2-7|TRBV7-9
TGTGCCAGCAGCTTAGCCGGGGTTGAGCAGTACTTC
CASSLAGVEQYF
>-|-|14|TRBJ1-1|TRBV18
TGTGCCAGCTCACCACCACAGGGTCGAACTGAAGCTTTCTTT
CASSPPQGRTEAFF
>-|-|16|TRBJ2-7|TRBV5-4
TGTGCCAGCAGCATTGGAGGGGGCCTACCATCCTACGAGCAGTACTTC
CASSIGGGLPSYEQYF
>few|-|15|TRBJ2-2|TRBV27
TGTGCCAGCAGCGCGGGACGGAAGAACACCGGGGAGCTGTTTTTT
CASSAGRKNTGELFF
>-|TRBD1|13|TRBJ1-2|TRBV29-1
TGCAGCGTTGGGACAGGGGACGGCTATGGCTACACCTTC
CSVGTGDGYGYTF
>few|-|14|TRBJ1-2|TRBV5-1
TGCGCCAGCAGCTTGGGGAGTTCTAACTATGGCTACACCTTC
CASSLGSSNYGYTF
>-|-|15|TRBJ2-7|TRBV7-2
TGTGCCAGCAGCCTCGGGGGTGTTTCTTCCTACGAGCAGTACTTC
CASSLGGVSSYEQYF
>-|TRBD1|15|TRBJ1-2|TRBV7-2
TGTGCCAGCAGCTCCCGACAGGGGGCGCCCTATGGCTACACCTTC
CASSSRQGAPYGYTF
>-|-|15|TRBJ2-7|TRBV11-3
TGTGCCAGCAGCACTCGAACCGGTTACTCCTACGAGCAGTACTTC
CASSTRTGYSYEQYF
>-|-|17|TRBJ1-4|TRBV10-1
TGCGCCATAATCTCCTGGGTCGACACAGGGCAGGATGAAAAACTGTTTTTT
CAIISWVDTGQDEKLFF
>-|-|16|TRBJ1-6|TRBV5-1
TGCGCCAGCAGCTGGATAGGGAGCTCCTATAATTCACCCCTCCACTTT
CASSWIGSSYNSPLHF
>-|TRBD1|17|TRBJ1-6|TRBV2
TGTGCCAGCAGTGACAGGGGGCGGGGCTCCTATAATTCACCCCTCCACTTT
CASSDRGRGSYNSPLHF
>-|-|14|TRBJ2-6|TRBV24-1
TGTGCCACCAGTGATACTGTTGGGGCCAACGTCCTGACTTTC
CATSDTVGANVLTF
>-|-|15|TRBJ2-7|TRBV19
TGTGCCAGTAGTATCCAGGGAGGAGGGGTCTACGAGCAGTACTTC
CASSIQGGGVYEQYF
>once|TRBD1|14|TRBJ2-1|TRBV24-1
TGTGCCCCGGGGGGGGACAGGGGGCACTATGAGCAGTTCTTC
CAPGGDRGHYEQFF
>-|-|15|TRBJ1-1|TRBV5-1
TGCGCCAGCAGCCCCCCCCTGGGGGGTAACACTGAAGCTTTCTTT
CASSPPLGGNTEAFF
>-|-|11|TRBJ2-7|TRBV5-3
TGTGCTCCAAGGGGGACGTACGAGCAGTACTTC
CAPRGTYEQYF
>-|-|11|TRBJ1-1|TRBV5-1
TGCGCCAGCAGCTTGACGGGGGAAGCTTTCTTT
CASSLTGEAFF
>-|-|14|TRBJ1-4|TRBV6-5
TGTGCCAGCAGTACAGGGCCTTCTAATGAAAAACTGTTTTTT
CASSTGPSNEKLFF
>-|TRBD1|16|TRBJ1-6|TRBV9
TGTGCCAGCAGCTTAACCCCTCGACAGGGTGATTCACCCCTCCACTTT
CASSLTPRQGDSPLHF
>-|-|15|TRBJ1-5|TRBV9
TGTGCCAGCAGCGTAACAGGGTCGGTCAATCAGCCCCAGCATTTT
CASSVTGSVNQPQHF
>-|-|14|TRBJ2-5|TRBV29-1
TGCAGCGTTGAGCCCCCCCCCGGTGGAGAGACCCAGTACTTC
CSVEPPPGGETQYF
>few|TRBD1|17|TRBJ1-2|TRBV9
TGTGCCAGCAGCGTCTCCGGGACAGGGAAAGAAGGGCGCGGCTACACCTTC
CASSVSGTGKEGRGYTF
>-|TRBD1|16|TRBJ1-6|TRBV4-3
TGCGCCAGCAGCCAGGGTCGGGACAGCTATAATTCACCCCTCCACTTT
CASSQGRDSYNSPLHF
>-|TRBD2|16|TRBJ2-5|TRBV18
TGTGCCAGCTCTCCCAACCGGGACCCCCCTCGGGGGGACCAGTACTTC
CASSPNRDPPRGDQYF
>once|TRBD1|14|TRBJ1-1|TRBV6-5
TGTGCCAGCAATCGACAGGGCTTGAACACTGAAGCTTTCTTT
CASNRQGLNTEAFF